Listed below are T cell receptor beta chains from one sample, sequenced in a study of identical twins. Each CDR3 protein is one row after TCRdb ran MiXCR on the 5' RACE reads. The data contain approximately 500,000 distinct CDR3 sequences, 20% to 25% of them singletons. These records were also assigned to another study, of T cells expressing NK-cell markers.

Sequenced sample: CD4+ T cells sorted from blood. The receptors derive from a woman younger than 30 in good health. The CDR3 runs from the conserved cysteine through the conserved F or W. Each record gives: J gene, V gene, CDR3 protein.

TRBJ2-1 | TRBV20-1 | CSAIAIYNEQFF
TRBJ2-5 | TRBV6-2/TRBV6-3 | CASTRPRVGETQYF
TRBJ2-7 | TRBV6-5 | CASSYAGDFTYEQYF
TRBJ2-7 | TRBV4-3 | CASSPHVGPREQYF
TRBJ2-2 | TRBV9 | CASTLGPRQGAGELFF
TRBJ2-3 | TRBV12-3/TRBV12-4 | CASNGVGDTQYF
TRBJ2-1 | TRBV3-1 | CASSQAPFFKFF
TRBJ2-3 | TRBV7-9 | CASSPGLYTDTQYF
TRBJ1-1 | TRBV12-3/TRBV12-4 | CASSFRGGGPEAFF
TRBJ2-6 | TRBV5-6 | CASSLAGSSGANVLTF
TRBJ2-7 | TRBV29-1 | CSVGVARRPPPYEQYF
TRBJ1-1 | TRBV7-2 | CASSLTVFNTEAFF